The 32 T cell receptor beta chains given below trace back to one sample, sequenced in a study of shared T cell receptors in the human thymus. Only in-frame clones appear in the TCRdb table, and some are missing; sequencing was by immunoSEQ multiplex PCR. The sample holds 500,000 to 550,000 clones, approximately 78% seen once. This sample also appeared in a second study, on human thymus T cells.

The sample taken for sequencing was thymocytes. These TCRs come from a boy under two years old with a congenital heart defect.

The chain employs TRBV5-6 and TRBJ2-7, with D possibly matching TRBD2 (6 bases). This CDR3 contains 14 residues. Trimming pared 6 bases from V and 6 bases from J, leaving 19 bases between. The germline V gene has CDR1 SGHDT and CDR2 YYEEEE. Written as DNA, the CDR3 is TGTGCCAGCACCCTACGGGGGACCGGAGGCGAGCAGTACTTC. The encoded protein is CASTLRGTGGEQYF.

The chain uses TRBV27 and TRBJ2-2; tentative D call: TRBD2 (6 bases). This CDR3 has 18 amino acids. V was shortened by 0 bases and J by 1 base, with 15 bases between the two germline ends. Germline V gene lookup returns CDR1 MNHEY and CDR2 SMNVEV (reference sequence). The CDR3 reads CASSLSAARGGNTGELFF. CDR3 nucleotide sequence: TGTGCCAGCAGTTTATCGGCCGCCCGGGGAGGGAACACCGGGGAGCTGTTTTTT.

This clone came up a few times. The V gene is TRBV19, the J gene TRBJ2-7; D is perhaps TRBD2 (5 bases). CDR3 length equals 15 residues. Looked up from germline, CDR1 is LNHDA and CDR2 is SQIVND (reference sequence). V lost 5 bases, J lost 3 bases, and 17 bases lay in between. The DNA for the CDR3 is TGTGCCAGTAGTTTCAGGAAAGGAGGAATCTACGAGCAGTACTTC. This gives the protein CASSFRKGGIYEQYF.

The chain joins TRBV30 to TRBJ2-3; a weak D match, TRBD2 (6 bases). Germline values: CDR1 GTSNPN, CDR2 SVGIG (reference sequence). CDR3 length equals 13 residues. Trimming removed 0 bases from V and 7 bases from J, with 11 bases in between. The CDR3 protein is CAWSVGGDNTQYF. The CDR3 DNA reads TGTGCCTGGAGTGTGGGCGGGGATAATACGCAGTATTTT.

The V and J genes are TRBV2 and TRBJ1-1; D might be TRBD1 (5 bases). Trimming took 3 bases from V and 1 from J, leaving 9 bases between them. The length of the CDR3 is 14 residues. CDR1 and CDR2 from the germline V gene are SNHLY and FYNNEI. This chain's CDR3 is CASSDGGPNTEAFF. The CDR3 DNA reads as TGTGCCAGCAGTGACGGGGGACCGAACACTGAAGCTTTCTTT. Based on the CDR3 plus reference TRBV2 and TRBJ1-1, the full variable domain is EPEVTQTPSHQVTQMGQEVILRCVPISNHLYFYWYRQILGQKVEFLVSFYNNEISEKSEIFDDQFSVERPDGSNFTLKIRSTKLEDSAMYFCASSDGGPNTEAFFGQGTRLTVV.

The V gene is TRBV7-9, the J gene TRBJ2-1; 9 bases agree with TRBD2. Trimming took 5 bases from V and 6 from J; bases not matched to a gene: 8. This CDR3 contains 15 residues. Germline CDR1 and CDR2: SEHNR and FQNEAQ (reference sequence). The CDR3 spells CASSPPGLAGNEQFF. The CDR3 DNA sequence: TGTGCCAGCAGCCCGCCGGGACTAGCTGGCAATGAGCAGTTCTTC.

The chain combines TRBV4-2 with TRBJ1-2; D unclear. V dropped 6 bases and J dropped 2 bases, with 10 bases sitting between them. CDR1 LGHNA and CDR2 YNFKEQ come from the germline V gene. This CDR3 comprises 13 residues. CDR3 nucleotides: TGTGCCAGCAGGCCTACTGAGAACTATGGCTACACCTTC. Translated: CASRPTENYGYTF.

This clone came up once. The gene calls are TRBV30 and TRBJ2-7, with 8 bases matching TRBD2. This CDR3 is 17 amino acids long. With V trimmed by 0 bases and J by 1 base, 11 bases remained unmatched. Germline V CDR1 and CDR2: GTSNPN, SVGIG (reference sequence). CDR3 sequence: CAWSVPTTSGPSYEQYF. The CDR3 nucleotides read TGTGCCTGGAGTGTACCTACCACTAGCGGTCCATCCTACGAGCAGTACTTC.

This clone came up once. The genes are TRBV27 and TRBJ1-1; 8 bases match TRBD1. Looked up from germline, CDR1 is MNHEY and CDR2 is SMNVEV (reference sequence). V was pared by 4 bases and J by 4 bases, with 8 bases of the junction left unmatched. The CDR3 length is 15 residues. CDR3 nucleotide sequence: TGTGCCAGCAGTTATCAGGGGGCGCGGATCACTGAAGCTTTCTTT. It encodes CASSYQGARITEAFF.

This chain connects TRBV27 to TRBJ1-3, with a possible D match to TRBD1 (5 bases). The CDR3 is made up of 13 amino acids. V dropped 4 bases and J dropped 1 base, with 5 bases sitting between them. CDR1 is MNHEY, CDR2 SMNVEV, per germline (reference sequence). The CDR3 loop is CASSSGSGNTIYF. The CDR3 nucleotides read TGTGCCAGCAGTTCAGGGTCTGGAAACACCATATATTTT.

This CDR3 is CATSRDRGTSESQETQYF. DNA for the CDR3: TGTGCCACCAGCAGAGATCGGGGGACTAGCGAATCCCAAGAGACCCAGTACTTC. This chain joins TRBV15 and TRBJ2-5, with 10 bases aligning to TRBD2. This CDR3 comprises 18 residues. V shed 0 bases, J shed 1 base, and the junction held 8 bases outside the gene matches. Germline CDR1 is LNHNV and CDR2 is YYDKDF (reference sequence).

The V and J genes are TRBV7-7 and TRBJ2-1; 7 bases are a match to TRBD1. Per germline, CDR1 SSHAT and CDR2 FNYEAQ (reference sequence). The V gene end was trimmed by 5 bases and the J gene end by 9 bases; junction bases not matched to a gene: 10. CDR3 size: 14 residues. The CDR3 coding sequence is TGTGCCAGCAGCCCCCGCACAGGGGCGGGTGAGCAGTTCTTC. Its translation: CASSPRTGAGEQFF.

The rearrangement joins TRBV7-9 to TRBJ2-3, with unresolved D. The CDR3 is made up of 16 amino acids. Germline lookup yields CDR1 SEHNR and CDR2 FQNEAQ (reference sequence). Trimming shortened V by 2 bases and J by 3 bases, and 15 bases separated the two germline ends. CDR3 region: CASSLRWHSPTDTQYF. For the CDR3, the DNA is TGTGCCAGCAGCTTAAGGTGGCATAGCCCGACAGATACGCAGTATTTT.

CDR3 in DNA: TGCGCCAGCAGCTCTCAGGGTAGCGGGAGGAGGGATACGCAGTATTTT. The encoded protein is CASSSQGSGRRDTQYF. The rearrangement links TRBV4-3 to TRBJ2-3, with 10 nucleotides matching TRBD2. CDR1 LGHNA and CDR2 YSLEER come from the germline V gene. This CDR3 is built from 16 residues. The J segment lost 6 bases and the V segment lost 5 bases, leaving 11 bases of the junction unmatched.

The J gene is TRBJ2-1, the V gene TRBV29-1; 12 bases are shared with TRBD2. Germline CDR1 SQVTM, CDR2 ANQGSEA. There are 14 residues in the CDR3. After removal of 7 bases from V and 6 bases from J, the junction contained 7 bases not matched to a gene. In DNA, the CDR3 is TGCAGCGCCTCTAGCGGGAGGGCCCTCAATGAGCAGTTCTTC. Protein sequence: CSASSGRALNEQFF.

The chain joins TRBV4-2 to TRBJ2-3; the match to TRBD2 covers 12 bases. There are 21 residues in the CDR3. From germline, CDR1 is LGHNA and CDR2 YNFKEQ. The V and J ends lost 0 bases and 0 bases, in that order; junction bases with no gene match: 13. The DNA for the CDR3 is TGTGCCAGCAGCCAAGATCTCCCGACTAGCGGGAGTGTAGGGAGCACAGATACGCAGTATTTT. Protein: CASSQDLPTSGSVGSTDTQYF.

This clone was seen once. V gene TRBV13 combines with J gene TRBJ2-7; 14 bases are a match to TRBD2. The CDR3 runs 17 residues. Trimming at V came to 5 bases and at J to 4 bases, leaving 10 bases not matched to a gene. Germline V CDR1 and CDR2: PRHDT, FYEKMQ (reference sequence). CDR3: CASSLGLAGVFRYEQYF. The CDR3 DNA sequence: TGTGCCAGCAGCCTGGGACTAGCGGGAGTTTTTAGGTACGAGCAGTACTTC. Using reference TRBV13 and TRBJ2-7 for the parts outside the CDR3, the full variable domain is AAGVIQSPRHLIKEKRETATLKCYPIPRHDTVYWYQQGPGQDPQFLISFYEKMQSDKGSIPDRFSAQQFSDYHSELNMSSLELGDSALYFCASSLGLAGVFRYEQYFGPGTRLTVT.

The chain combines TRBV2 with TRBJ2-4, with TRBD1 matching over 8 bases. V lost 7 bases and J lost 0; bases outside the gene matches: 11. CDR3 length equals 17 residues. CDR1 and CDR2 (germline): SNHLY, FYNNEI. CDR3 DNA: TGTGCCAGCATTGGACAGGGAGGACCCCAAGCCAAAAACATTCAGTACTTC. Its protein is CASIGQGGPQAKNIQYF. Looking up the rest from reference TRBV2 and TRBJ2-4 gives the full variable domain: EPEVTQTPSHQVTQMGQEVILRCVPISNHLYFYWYRQILGQKVEFLVSFYNNEISEKSEIFDDQFSVERPDGSNFTLKIRSTKLEDSAMYFCASIGQGGPQAKNIQYFGAGTRLSVL.

The rearrangement links TRBV19 to TRBJ2-6; the D gene is possibly TRBD2 (6 bases). Germline-derived CDR1 and CDR2 are LNHDA and SQIVND (reference sequence). The CDR3 runs to 18 residues. Trimming removed 5 bases at V and 0 bases at J, with 17 bases between. CDR3 loop: CASSAPLASSSGANVLTF. DNA of the CDR3: TGTGCCAGTAGTGCCCCCCTAGCGTCGAGCTCTGGGGCCAACGTCCTGACTTTC.

The V gene is TRBV7-2, the J gene TRBJ2-3; the match to TRBD2 covers 8 bases. Trimming took 6 bases from V and 1 from J; bases not matched to a gene: 18. Germline loops: CDR1 SGHTA, CDR2 FQGNSA. The CDR3 is 19 amino acids. This CDR3 reads CASRPRAGGLLRGTDTQYF. The CDR3 DNA follows: TGTGCCAGCAGACCGAGGGCGGGAGGCCTACTGAGGGGCACAGATACGCAGTATTTT.

This chain connects TRBV30 to TRBJ2-1; D is unresolved. The germline V gene encodes CDR1 GTSNPN and CDR2 SVGIG (reference sequence). V was trimmed by 3 bases and J by 3 bases, leaving 9 bases between them. The CDR3 runs to 13 residues. CDR3: CAWSPIDYNEQFF. The CDR3, as DNA: TGTGCCTGGAGCCCTATCGACTACAATGAGCAGTTCTTC.

V and J are TRBV27 and TRBJ2-7; 8 bases agree with TRBD2. Germline-derived CDR1 and CDR2 are MNHEY and SMNVEV (reference sequence). Trimming took 3 bases from V and 3 from J; bases not matched to a gene: 10. This CDR3 has 16 amino acids. CDR3 in DNA: TGTGCCAGCAGTTTCCGAGGAGAGCGGGAGCTCTACGAGCAGTACTTC. It translates to CASSFRGERELYEQYF.

The chain couples TRBV9 to TRBJ2-7; a possible D gene is TRBD2 (6 bases). This CDR3 is built from 14 residues. V dropped 0 bases and J dropped 5 bases, with 12 bases sitting between them. The V gene's germline CDR1 is SGDLS and CDR2 YYNGEE. For the CDR3, the DNA is TGTGCCAGCAGCGTAGCGGGAGTGGAGCACGAGCAGTACTTC. It codes for CASSVAGVEHEQYF.

The rearrangement links TRBV11-3 to TRBJ2-5, with D possibly being TRBD1 (6 bases). CDR3 size: 18 residues. CDR1 is SGHNT and CDR2 is YENEEA in the germline V gene. Trimming cost V 0 bases and J 0 bases, with 17 bases left between them. The CDR3 DNA reads as TGTGCCAGCAGCTTAGATCCTTTGGGGGCGGCTAACCAAGAGACCCAGTACTTC. It codes for CASSLDPLGAANQETQYF.

The chain couples TRBV30 to TRBJ2-5, with TRBD2 matching over 11 bases. CDR3 length equals 17 residues. Germline V lookup: CDR1 GTSNPN, CDR2 SVGIG (reference sequence). V shed 4 bases and J 5 bases; nucleotides not matched to a gene: 15. The CDR3 reads CAWTQYSSGRNLETQYF. The CDR3 nucleotides read TGTGCCTGGACTCAATACTCTAGCGGGAGGAACCTGGAGACCCAGTACTTC.

The CDR3 DNA follows: TGCAGCGCTCTGATCGGGACAGTTCTAGCCAAAAACATTCAGTACTTC. Its translation: CSALIGTVLAKNIQYF. The chain is built from TRBV29-1 and TRBJ2-4; 7 bases align to TRBD1. This CDR3 comprises 16 residues. V shed 7 bases and J 0 bases; nucleotides not matched to a gene: 12. Germline values: CDR1 SQVTM, CDR2 ANQGSEA.

This chain connects TRBV15 to TRBJ1-1, with a tentative D call TRBD1 (5 bases). The CDR3 is 15 amino acids. Trimming cost V 5 bases and J 1 base, with 14 bases left between them. Germline values: CDR1 LNHNV, CDR2 YYDKDF (reference sequence). CDR3 DNA sequence: TGTGCCACCAGCGGCTACGACAGACCGAACACTGAAGCTTTCTTT. Amino acid sequence: CATSGYDRPNTEAFF.

This clone showed up just once. The rearrangement joins TRBV11-2 to TRBJ2-1, with 8 nucleotides matching TRBD1. J gave up 0 bases and V 8 bases, and 3 bases lay outside the gene matches. This CDR3 is built from 14 residues. Germline CDR1 is SGHAT and CDR2 is FQNNGV. The CDR3 bases are TGTGCCAGCCGTGGGACAGGCTCCTACAATGAGCAGTTCTTC. Protein: CASRGTGSYNEQFF.

This sequence joins TRBV28 and TRBJ2-7; 7 nucleotides agree with TRBD1. V lost 6 bases, J lost 3 bases, and 14 bases stayed unmatched. The CDR3 is made up of 16 amino acids. Germline CDR1 and CDR2: MDHEN and SYDVKM. This CDR3 reads CASRKSTGVPNYEQYF. The CDR3 bases are TGTGCCAGCAGAAAAAGTACAGGGGTCCCTAACTACGAGCAGTACTTC.

The J gene is TRBJ2-7, the V gene TRBV11-3; TRBD2 agrees at 7 bases. Germline V gene sequence: CDR1 SGHNT, CDR2 YENEEA. V shed 4 bases and J 0 bases; nucleotides not matched to a gene: 12. This CDR3 contains 17 residues. As DNA, the CDR3 is TGTGCCAGCAGCTCCCCCCTTGGTAGCGGGCTCTCCTACGAGCAGTACTTC. It specifies CASSSPLGSGLSYEQYF.

V gene TRBV12-5 combines with J gene TRBJ2-3; TRBD2 agrees at 8 bases. The CDR3 has 17 residues. CDR1 is LGHNT, CDR2 FRNRAP, per germline. V dropped 2 bases and J dropped 2; count of bases not matched to a gene: 9. Written as DNA, the CDR3 is TGTGCTAGTGGTTTGTCATCCTTAGCGGGAACCACAGATACGCAGTATTTT. This sequence encodes CASGLSSLAGTTDTQYF.

The V gene is TRBV2, the J gene TRBJ2-7; D might be TRBD2 (6 bases). The length of the CDR3 is 14 residues. V gave up 4 bases and J gave up 1 base, with 11 bases separating them. CDR1 is SNHLY and CDR2 is FYNNEI in the germline V gene. The CDR3 loop is CASSGGGASYEQYF. Written as DNA, the CDR3 is TGTGCCAGCAGTGGGGGCGGGGCTTCCTACGAGCAGTACTTC.